A single TCR beta chain is shown here with its context. These data come from a study of blood T cell repertoires in COVID-19. At the level of the study: Italy, Spain and the United States were the sources of the convalescent and acute COVID-19 samples. T cells, B-cell-depleted T cells, or PBMCs provided the cDNA or gDNA that served as material.

Original data processing: Amplification of reference gene primers was used by the study to estimate nucleated cell counts. Generated by immunoSEQ multiplex PCR, the TCRdb table keeps only in-frame clones and is missing some. V and J calls and clone size are those listed in that table; D and trimming were worked out from the DNA. The sample holds about 260,000 clones, 88% seen once. Trimming took 6 bases from V and 4 from J; bases not matched to a gene: 6. CDR1 and CDR2 (germline): SQVTM, ANQGSEA. CDR3 length: 13 residues. The clonotype originates from a human donor in a cohort sampled during active COVID-19. V gene TRBV29-1 combines with J gene TRBJ2-3; 8 nucleotides agree with TRBD1. The sequenced material came from peripheral blood. As DNA, the CDR3 is TGCAGCGTGAACAGGGGGAGCGCAGATACGCAGTATTTT. Amino acid sequence: CSVNRGSADTQYF.